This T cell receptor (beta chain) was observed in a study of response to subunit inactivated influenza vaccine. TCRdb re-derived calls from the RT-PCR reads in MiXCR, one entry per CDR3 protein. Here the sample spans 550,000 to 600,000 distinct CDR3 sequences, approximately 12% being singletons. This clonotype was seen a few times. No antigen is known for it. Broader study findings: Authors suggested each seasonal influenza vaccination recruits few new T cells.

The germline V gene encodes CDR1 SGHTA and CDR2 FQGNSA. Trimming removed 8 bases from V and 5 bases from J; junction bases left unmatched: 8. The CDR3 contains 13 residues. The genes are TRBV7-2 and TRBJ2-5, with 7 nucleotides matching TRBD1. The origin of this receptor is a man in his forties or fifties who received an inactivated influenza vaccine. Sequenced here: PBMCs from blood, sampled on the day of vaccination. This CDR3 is CASSGTAVETQYF. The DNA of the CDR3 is TGTGCCAGCTCCGGGACAGCCGTTGAGACCCAGTACTTC.